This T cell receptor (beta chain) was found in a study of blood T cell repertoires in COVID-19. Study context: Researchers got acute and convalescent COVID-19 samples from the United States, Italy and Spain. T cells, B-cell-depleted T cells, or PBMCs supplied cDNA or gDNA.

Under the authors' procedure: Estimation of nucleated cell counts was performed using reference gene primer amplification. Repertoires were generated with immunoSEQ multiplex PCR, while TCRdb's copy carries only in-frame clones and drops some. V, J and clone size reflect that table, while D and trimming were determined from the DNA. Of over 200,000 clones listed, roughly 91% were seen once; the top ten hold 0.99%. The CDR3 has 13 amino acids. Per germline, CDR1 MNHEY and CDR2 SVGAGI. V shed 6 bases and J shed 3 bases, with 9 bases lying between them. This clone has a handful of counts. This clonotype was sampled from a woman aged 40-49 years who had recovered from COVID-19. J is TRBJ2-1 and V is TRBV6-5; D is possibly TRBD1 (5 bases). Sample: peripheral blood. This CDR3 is CASRGQIYNEQFF. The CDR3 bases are TGTGCCAGCAGGGGGCAGATCTACAATGAGCAGTTCTTC.